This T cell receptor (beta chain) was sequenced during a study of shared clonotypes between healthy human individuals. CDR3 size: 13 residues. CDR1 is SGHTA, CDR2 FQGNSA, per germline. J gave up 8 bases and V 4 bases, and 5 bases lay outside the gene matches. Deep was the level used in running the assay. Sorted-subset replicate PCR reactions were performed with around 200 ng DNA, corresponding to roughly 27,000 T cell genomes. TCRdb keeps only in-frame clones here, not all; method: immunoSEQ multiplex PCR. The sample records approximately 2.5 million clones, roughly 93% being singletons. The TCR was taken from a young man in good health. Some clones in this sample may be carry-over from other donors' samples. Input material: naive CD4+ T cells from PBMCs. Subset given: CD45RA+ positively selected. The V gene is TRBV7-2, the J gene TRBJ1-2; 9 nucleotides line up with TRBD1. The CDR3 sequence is CASSWTGVIGYTF. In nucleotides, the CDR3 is TGTGCCAGCAGCTGGACAGGGGTCATAGGCTACACCTTC.